This T cell receptor (beta chain) stems from a study of beta chain features in type 1 diabetes. Whole-study findings and limits: For TCRB rearrangement, an influence of HLA type remained unresolved here. Equally in patients and controls, PCR might preferentially amplify shorter templates. All four CD4+ subsets of Type 1 diabetes patients contained TCRB CDR3s that were moderately but significantly shorter.

Investigators reverse transcribed all isolated RNA, so they sequenced expressed TCRB transcripts. Clones were sequenced by immunoSEQ multiplex PCR, and TCRdb holds only the in-frame ones, with some missing. This table has roughly 260,000 clones, around 9.9% appearing once. Details on this clone: Its specificity is unknown.

The CDR3 sequence is 15 residues long. Looked up from germline, CDR1 is SEHNR and CDR2 is FQNEAQ (reference sequence). Deletions cut 5 bases from V and 5 bases from J, with 17 bases between. CD45RO/CCR7/CD25/CD127/CD95/CD27 separated CD4+ naive, central memory, regulatory and stem cell-like memory cells by sorting. Sequenced input: naive CD4+ T cells from blood. The chain employs TRBV7-9 and TRBJ2-3; D is perhaps TRBD2 (5 bases). This clonotype was sampled from a man aged 25 to 45 with type 1 diabetes. This CDR3 is CASSAGLTTGDTQYF. In DNA form, the CDR3 reads TGTGCCAGCAGCGCAGGACTTACAACGGGAGATACGCAGTATTTT.